These 21 T cell receptor beta chains were sequenced from one sample in a study of shared clonotypes between healthy human individuals. Profiling relied on immunoSEQ multiplex PCR, and the TCRdb table lists in-frame clones only, not all of them. The table lists around 2.1 million clones, about 94% of them singletons. Sequenced: naive CD4+ T cells sorted from blood. Subset noted: CD45RA+ positively selected. The receptors stem from a man younger than 35 in good health.

The rearrangement joins TRBV6-1 to TRBJ2-7; D is possibly TRBD1 (5 bases). The CDR3 has 15 amino acids. Germline CDR1 reads MNHNS; CDR2 reads SASEGT. The germline V and J ends were trimmed by 4 bases and 4 bases, with 17 bases remaining between them. CDR3 DNA sequence: TGTGCCAGCAGTGCCCAGGGCTTGGGTGCGTACGAGCAGTACTTC. This gives the protein CASSAQGLGAYEQYF.

The chain uses TRBV19 and TRBJ2-7, with unresolved D. Germline CDR1 and CDR2: LNHDA and SQIVND (reference sequence). CDR3 length: 15 amino acids. Trimming took 1 base from V and 3 from J, leaving 13 bases between them. CDR3 coding DNA: TGTGCCAGTAGTATAGCAGCGACTCATTACTACGAGCAGTACTTC. This encodes CASSIAATHYYEQYF.

The chain couples TRBV19 to TRBJ2-5; perhaps TRBD2 as D (5 bases). The V gene lost 0 bases and the J gene lost 7 bases, with 9 bases spanning the gap. Germline assignment: CDR1 LNHDA and CDR2 SQIVND (reference sequence). The CDR3 covers 13 residues. The CDR3 sequence: CASSIEGSGTQYF. CDR3 sequence (DNA): TGTGCCAGTAGTATAGAGGGGAGTGGGACCCAGTACTTC.

The CDR3 spells CASTRTGARGEPQHF. In nucleotides, the CDR3 is TGTGCCAGTACTCGGACAGGGGCACGAGGCGAGCCCCAGCATTTT. The chain carries TRBV19 and TRBJ1-5; 9 bases are shared with TRBD1. Looked up from germline, CDR1 is LNHDA and CDR2 is SQIVND (reference sequence). The CDR3 extends over 15 amino acids. J gave up 8 bases and V 7 bases, and 12 bases lay outside the gene matches. Combining the CDR3 with reference TRBV19 and TRBJ1-5 gives the whole variable domain DGGITQSPKYLFRKEGQNVTLSCEQNLNHDAMYWYRQDPGQGLRLIYYSQIVNDFQKGDIAEGYSVSREKKESFPLTVTSAQKNPTAFYLCASTRTGARGEPQHFGDGTRLSIL.

The chain has TRBV28 and TRBJ1-1; TRBD1 aligns across 8 bases. This CDR3 has 13 amino acids. The germline V gene has CDR1 MDHEN and CDR2 SYDVKM. J lost 11 bases, V lost 3 bases, and 8 bases had no gene match. The CDR3 loop reads CASSFRQGAGAFF. CDR3 in DNA: TGTGCCAGCAGTTTCCGGCAGGGGGCCGGGGCTTTCTTT.

This clone was detected only once. The same CDR3 can be traced to other DNA sequences in this sample. The V call is TRBV5-1, the J call TRBJ1-1; unclear D gene. Trimming pared 0 bases from V and 0 bases from J, leaving 6 bases between. CDR1 is SGHRS, CDR2 YFSETQ, per germline. The CDR3 contains 14 residues. The CDR3 sequence is CASSLGPMNTEAFF. For the CDR3, the DNA is TGCGCCAGCAGCTTGGGCCCGATGAACACTGAAGCTTTCTTT. Complete variable domain (other parts from reference TRBV5-1 and TRBJ1-1): KAGVTQTPRYLIKTRGQQVTLSCSPISGHRSVSWYQQTPGQGLQFLFEYFSETQRNKGNFPGRFSGRQFSNSRSEMNVSTLELGDSALYLCASSLGPMNTEAFFGQGTRLTVV.

The chain combines TRBV5-1 with TRBJ2-5, with a tentative D call TRBD1 (5 bases). Germline V lookup: CDR1 SGHRS, CDR2 YFSETQ. The length of the CDR3 is 14 residues. Trimming removed 4 bases from V and 1 base from J, with 11 bases in between. As DNA, the CDR3 is TGCGCCAGCAGCCCTAGACAGCTCCAAGAGACCCAGTACTTC. The encoded protein is CASSPRQLQETQYF.

This chain links TRBV27 with TRBJ2-7, with D uncertain. The V end was cut by 6 bases, the J end by 4 bases, with 13 bases between. The CDR3 spans 13 residues. Germline V gene sequence: CDR1 MNHEY, CDR2 SMNVEV (reference sequence). The CDR3 DNA sequence: TGTGCCAGCAGAAGAGTTTCCTCTTACGAGCAGTACTTC. This codes for CASRRVSSYEQYF.

V and J are TRBV29-1 and TRBJ2-1; 7 positions agree with TRBD2. V was pared by 4 bases and J by 5 bases, with 5 bases of the junction left unmatched. The length of the CDR3 is 13 residues. The germline gives CDR1 SQVTM, CDR2 ANQGSEA. DNA of the CDR3: TGCAGCGTTGTCGGGAGGAACGACAATGAGCAGTTCTTC. Encoded protein: CSVVGRNDNEQFF.

A single count supports this clone. V gene TRBV9 combines with J gene TRBJ1-5; D is perhaps TRBD1 (5 bases). CDR3 length: 14 residues. Trimming took 0 bases from V and 7 from J, leaving 11 bases between them. The germline gives CDR1 SGDLS, CDR2 YYNGEE. Written as DNA, the CDR3 is TGTGCCAGCAGCGTAGCCGGGGGTCAGCAGCCCCAGCATTTT. Translation gives CASSVAGGQQPQHF.

The chain uses TRBV28 and TRBJ1-2; D remains unclear. V lost 1 base and J lost 4, with 10 bases in between. Germline assignment: CDR1 MDHEN and CDR2 SYDVKM. This CDR3 has 14 residues. The CDR3 DNA reads TGTGCCAGCAGTTTATCGCTGGTGTTCTATGGCTACACCTTC. It translates to CASSLSLVFYGYTF.

V and J are TRBV7-3 and TRBJ2-3, with D perhaps matching TRBD2 (5 bases). CDR1 and CDR2 (germline): SGHTA, FQGTGA. The V end was cut by 2 bases, the J end by 5 bases, with 11 bases between. There are 14 residues in the CDR3. CDR3 bases: TGTGCCAGCAGCTTAGCCGGACGGGAAGATACGCAGTATTTT. Encoded protein: CASSLAGREDTQYF.

The J gene is TRBJ2-5, the V gene TRBV18; the D is unclear. From germline, CDR1 is KGHSH and CDR2 LQKENI. This CDR3 region has 11 residues. The ends were cut back, 5 bases at V and 5 bases at J, with 6 bases in the middle. The CDR3: CASSALETQYF. The DNA of the CDR3 is TGTGCCAGCTCAGCGTTGGAGACCCAGTACTTC.

This clone has only one observation. The chain has TRBV12-5 and TRBJ1-5, with a possible D match to TRBD1 (5 bases). Per the germline V gene, CDR1 is LGHNT and CDR2 is FRNRAP. Trimming pared 0 bases from V and 3 bases from J, leaving 15 bases between. The CDR3 is 17 residues long. CDR3 in DNA: TGTGCTAGTGGTTTGGTACTAGGGAGACAGTTCAATCAGCCCCAGCATTTT. Translating gives CASGLVLGRQFNQPQHF. The whole variable domain, remainder taken from reference TRBV12-5 and TRBJ1-5, is DARVTQTPRHKVTEMGQEVTMRCQPILGHNTVFWYRQTMMQGLELLAYFRNRAPLDDSGMPKDRFSAEMPDATLATLKIQPSEPRDSAVYFCASGLVLGRQFNQPQHFGDGTRLSIL.

The chain uses TRBV6-1 and TRBJ1-6; 7 bases align to TRBD1. Germline V lookup: CDR1 MNHNS, CDR2 SASEGT. V was clipped by 4 bases and J by 1 base; unmatched bases: 7. This CDR3 contains 17 residues. The CDR3 DNA reads as TGTGCCAGCAGTGTCGCCGGGACAGCTTCCTATAATTCACCCCTCCACTTT. Its translation: CASSVAGTASYNSPLHF.

CDR3 loop: CASAEGGTREQYF. The CDR3, as DNA: TGTGCCAGCGCAGAAGGTGGGACTAGGGAGCAGTACTTC. The chain combines TRBV5-4 with TRBJ2-7; TRBD2 agrees at 8 bases. Germline CDR1 reads SGHNT; CDR2 reads YYREEE (reference sequence). The CDR3 has 13 amino acids. The V and J ends lost 7 bases and 7 bases, in that order; junction bases with no gene match: 10.

The V and J genes are TRBV7-9 and TRBJ2-7; TRBD1 aligns across 10 bases. V trimming: 5 bases; J trimming: 3 bases; junction bases outside the gene matches: 4. There are 14 residues in the CDR3. Germline loops: CDR1 SEHNR, CDR2 FQNEAQ (reference sequence). CDR3 in DNA: TGTGCCAGCAGCCAGGGACAGGGGAACTACGAGCAGTACTTC. Translation: CASSQGQGNYEQYF. Variable domain in full (rest from reference TRBV7-9 and TRBJ2-7): DTGVSQNPRHKITKRGQNVTFRCDPISEHNRLYWYRQTLGQGPEFLTYFQNEAQLEKSRLLSDRFSAERPKGSFSTLEIQRTEQGDSAMYLCASSQGQGNYEQYFGPGTRLTVT.

This rearrangement joins TRBV2 to TRBJ2-4; tentative D call: TRBD2 (5 bases). Trimming stripped 3 bases from V and 11 bases from J, with 17 bases between. Looked up from germline, CDR1 is SNHLY and CDR2 is FYNNEI. The CDR3 is made up of 14 amino acids. In DNA, the CDR3 is TGTGCCAGCAGTGATTTTTTTAGGAGTAGCGTTCAGTACTTC. Translated: CASSDFFRSSVQYF.

This chain joins TRBV27 and TRBJ2-6, with D unresolved. Trimming removed 8 bases at V and 0 bases at J, with 11 bases between. The length of the CDR3 is 15 residues. Germline V gene lookup returns CDR1 MNHEY and CDR2 SMNVEV (reference sequence). CDR3: CASSLGSSGANVLTF. CDR3 coding DNA: TGTGCCAGCTCCCTTGGAAGCTCTGGGGCCAACGTCCTGACTTTC.

The chain is built from TRBV5-1 and TRBJ1-1, with unresolved D. V was trimmed by 0 bases and J by 1 base, leaving 10 bases between them. The length of the CDR3 is 15 residues. Germline-derived CDR1 and CDR2 are SGHRS and YFSETQ. The CDR3 loop is CASSLVSFENTEAFF. CDR3 nucleotide sequence: TGCGCCAGCAGCTTGGTTTCGTTTGAGAACACTGAAGCTTTCTTT.

V gene TRBV30 combines with J gene TRBJ2-5; D call uncertain. The CDR3 sequence is 12 residues long. Between the trimmed V and J ends, which lost 2 bases and 4 bases, there was a span of 8 bases. The V gene's germline CDR1 is GTSNPN and CDR2 SVGIG (reference sequence). In DNA form, the CDR3 reads TGTGCCTGGAGTTCGGTGGGAGAGACCCAGTACTTC. It encodes CAWSSVGETQYF.